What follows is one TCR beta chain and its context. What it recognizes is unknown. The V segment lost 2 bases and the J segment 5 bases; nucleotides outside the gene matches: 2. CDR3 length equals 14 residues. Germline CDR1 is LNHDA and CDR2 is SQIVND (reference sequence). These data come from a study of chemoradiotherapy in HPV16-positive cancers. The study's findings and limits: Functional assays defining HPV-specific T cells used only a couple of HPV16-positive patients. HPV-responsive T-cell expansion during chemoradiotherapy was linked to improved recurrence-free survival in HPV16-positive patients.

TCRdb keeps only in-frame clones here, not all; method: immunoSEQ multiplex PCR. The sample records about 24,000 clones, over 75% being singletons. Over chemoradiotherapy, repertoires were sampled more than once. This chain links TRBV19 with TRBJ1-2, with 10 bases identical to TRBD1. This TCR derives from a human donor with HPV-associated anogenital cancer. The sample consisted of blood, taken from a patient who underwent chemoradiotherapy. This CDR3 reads CASSILGQGYGYTF. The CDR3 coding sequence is TGTGCCAGTAGTATATTGGGACAGGGGTATGGCTACACCTTC.